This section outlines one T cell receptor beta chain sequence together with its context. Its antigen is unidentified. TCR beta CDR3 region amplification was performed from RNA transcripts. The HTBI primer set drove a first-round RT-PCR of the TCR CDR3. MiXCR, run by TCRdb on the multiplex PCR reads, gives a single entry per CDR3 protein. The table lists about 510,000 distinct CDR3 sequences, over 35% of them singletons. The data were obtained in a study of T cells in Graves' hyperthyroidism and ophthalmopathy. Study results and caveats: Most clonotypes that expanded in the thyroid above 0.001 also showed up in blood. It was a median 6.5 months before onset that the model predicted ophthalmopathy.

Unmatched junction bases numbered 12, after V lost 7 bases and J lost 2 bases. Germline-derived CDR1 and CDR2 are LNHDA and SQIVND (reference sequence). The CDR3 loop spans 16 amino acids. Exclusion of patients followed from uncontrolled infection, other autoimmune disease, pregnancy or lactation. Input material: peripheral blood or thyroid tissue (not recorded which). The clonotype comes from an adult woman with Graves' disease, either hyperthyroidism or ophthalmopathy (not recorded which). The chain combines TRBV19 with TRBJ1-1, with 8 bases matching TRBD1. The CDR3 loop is CASTSFTTGANTEAFF. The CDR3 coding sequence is TGTGCCAGTACCTCGTTCACGACAGGGGCCAACACTGAAGCTTTCTTT. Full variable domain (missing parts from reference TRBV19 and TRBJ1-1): DGGITQSPKYLFRKEGQNVTLSCEQNLNHDAMYWYRQDPGQGLRLIYYSQIVNDFQKGDIAEGYSVSREKKESFPLTVTSAQKNPTAFYLCASTSFTTGANTEAFFGQGTRLTVV.